Listed below are T cell receptor beta chains from one sample, sequenced in a study of blood T cell repertoires in COVID-19. Only in-frame clones appear in the TCRdb table, and some are missing; sequencing was by immunoSEQ multiplex PCR. The data contain about 300,000 clones, 90% of them singletons. The sequenced sample consisted of PBMCs or T cells enriched from blood (not recorded which). These receptor sequences come from a young woman who had recovered from COVID-19. Both conserved end residues are part of each CDR3.

v_gene	len	CDR3aa
TRBV4-1	16	CASSQDPGQSSYEQYF
TRBV27	13	CASRVEGTGEQYF
TRBV5-1	17	CASSTSPVAGGHETQYF
TRBV11-2	16	CASSRSTGTGTNEQFF
TRBV7-8	16	CASSSPRTSGSYEQYF
TRBV4-3	16	CASSLGLAGGWETQYF
TRBV27	17	CASSLSAGTSGSYEQYF
TRBV6-5	15	CASRPQGAATGELFF
TRBV7-2	13	CASSPTTWSEQFF
TRBV4-2	18	CASSPRDRGLGGNQPQHF
TRBV7-6	16	CASTLIASGGQETQYF
TRBV4-1	16	CASSQSGSGSTDTQYF
TRBV28	14	CASRARVRNQPQHF
TRBV7-2	15	CASSVSGVGGETQYF
TRBV10-3	14	CAISPGQGDGGYTF
TRBV28	17	CASSLLAGALTNEKLFF
TRBV7-3	14	CASSLGDTKNIQYF
TRBV7-2	13	CASSLREGDTQYF
TRBV24-1	12	CATSDDKETQYF
TRBV30	12	CASGGGVGEQYF
TRBV4-1	12	CASSQQGTEAFF
TRBV10-2	14	CASSPEGVQETQYF
TRBV5-1	20	CASSLFPPGQGVSFGTEAFF
TRBV19	13	CASNNLAGGKQYF
TRBV11-2	16	CASRPIAGGSQETQYF
TRBV28	17	CASSLREGRVGSTEAFF
TRBV28	17	CASSLLSGTANNQPQHF
TRBV7-9	14	CASSPEGSYYGYTF
TRBV13	20	CASSLVGATRPDLTGNEQFF
TRBV6-2/TRBV6-3	18	CASSYSSIGIYSYNEQFF
TRBV6-5	14	CASNRALEAYEQYF
TRBV19	15	CASRLSGIVSYEQYF
TRBV20-1	14	CSASSQGWADTQYF
TRBV28	12	CASSLGQAGAFF
TRBV24-1	15	CASSTSGQGIHEQYF
TRBV24-1	14	CATSVRDRVSEQYF
TRBV21-1	21	CASSSHLGLAGGPRSYNEQFF